The rows below give T cell receptor beta chains drawn from one sample of a study of cytomegalovirus exposure and HLA in healthy donors. Sequencing used immunoSEQ multiplex PCR; TCRdb keeps in-frame clones, though not all of them. The sample shows approximately 160,000 clones, 65% to 85% of them seen only once. Input material: PBMCs. Receptors originate from a middle-aged woman in good health and CMV-seropositive. The CDR3 runs from the conserved cysteine through the conserved F or W. Fields, in order: D gene, V gene, CDR3 protein. The D gene is left open where the match is weak.

d_gene: TRBD1; v_gene: TRBV5-1; CDR3aa: CASSSYLTGAYGYTF
d_gene: NA; v_gene: TRBV12-1; CDR3aa: CASSTDRGVYEQYF
d_gene: TRBD2; v_gene: TRBV4-3; CDR3aa: CASSQGTSGRGQFF
d_gene: NA; v_gene: TRBV7-2; CDR3aa: CASSLVQGGQPQHF
d_gene: NA; v_gene: TRBV18; CDR3aa: CASSPELARNTGELFF
d_gene: TRBD1; v_gene: TRBV4-3; CDR3aa: CASSQVALQGSDTQYF
d_gene: TRBD2; v_gene: TRBV7-2; CDR3aa: CASSLGGRVEETQYF
d_gene: TRBD2; v_gene: TRBV5-1; CDR3aa: CASSLAASGRGDDEQFF
d_gene: TRBD2; v_gene: TRBV4-3; CDR3aa: CASSQVRGGTYEQYF
d_gene: NA; v_gene: TRBV28; CDR3aa: CASSPWTVTQYF
d_gene: TRBD1; v_gene: TRBV7-7; CDR3aa: CASSTLQGAGDQETQYF
d_gene: TRBD1; v_gene: TRBV25-1; CDR3aa: CASSDIDRDSDGYTF
d_gene: TRBD2; v_gene: TRBV30; CDR3aa: CAWSPTSGNEQFF
d_gene: TRBD2; v_gene: TRBV5-1; CDR3aa: CASQLSGRADEQFF
d_gene: TRBD2; v_gene: TRBV5-4; CDR3aa: CASSLGTSANTGELFF
d_gene: TRBD1; v_gene: TRBV30; CDR3aa: CAWRDRAYEQYF
d_gene: NA; v_gene: TRBV20-1; CDR3aa: CGARRLTEQYF
d_gene: TRBD1; v_gene: TRBV19; CDR3aa: CASSIDLDREGNQPQHF
d_gene: NA; v_gene: TRBV7-2; CDR3aa: CASSLGGGQPQHF
d_gene: TRBD2; v_gene: TRBV30; CDR3aa: CAWSVASGTRTDTQYF
d_gene: NA; v_gene: TRBV27; CDR3aa: CASSLSPGWTYEQYF
d_gene: NA; v_gene: TRBV15; CDR3aa: CATSSGLNSNQPQHF
d_gene: NA; v_gene: TRBV18; CDR3aa: CASSPPSGNWVQYF
d_gene: NA; v_gene: TRBV4-2; CDR3aa: CASSQIGRDRSYEQYF
d_gene: TRBD2; v_gene: TRBV4-3; CDR3aa: CASSQEGSLAGMYEQYF
d_gene: NA; v_gene: TRBV4-2; CDR3aa: CASSQGTPGNTIYF
d_gene: NA; v_gene: TRBV6-6; CDR3aa: CASSRDKSSSGNTIYF
d_gene: NA; v_gene: TRBV7-2; CDR3aa: CASSLNQAREETQYF
d_gene: TRBD2; v_gene: TRBV5-6; CDR3aa: CASSLASLAGSRETQYF
d_gene: NA; v_gene: TRBV5-1; CDR3aa: CASSLGQPNTEAFF
d_gene: TRBD1; v_gene: TRBV27; CDR3aa: CASSRWTGGNRLNEQFF
d_gene: NA; v_gene: TRBV2; CDR3aa: CASSVQGTETQYF
d_gene: NA; v_gene: TRBV10-3; CDR3aa: CAISESIGGSYEQYF
d_gene: TRBD2; v_gene: TRBV5-4; CDR3aa: CASSLGGGDPNEQFF
d_gene: NA; v_gene: TRBV2; CDR3aa: CALGQSSYEQYF
d_gene: NA; v_gene: TRBV30; CDR3aa: CASQDGGAGNTIYF
d_gene: TRBD2; v_gene: TRBV5-1; CDR3aa: CASSLGLAGEGETQYF
d_gene: NA; v_gene: TRBV5-1; CDR3aa: CASSLGLASDEQFF
d_gene: NA; v_gene: TRBV7-9; CDR3aa: CASSLEGEGYTF
d_gene: TRBD1; v_gene: TRBV7-9; CDR3aa: CASSAPGTENYGYTF
d_gene: TRBD2; v_gene: TRBV19; CDR3aa: CASSISGSSGEQFF
d_gene: NA; v_gene: TRBV6-5; CDR3aa: CASSSGESEYF
d_gene: NA; v_gene: TRBV4-2; CDR3aa: CASSQRDIHNEQFF
d_gene: NA; v_gene: TRBV6-1; CDR3aa: CASSEVAGDGYTF
d_gene: TRBD2; v_gene: TRBV28; CDR3aa: CASSLLASGFPGELFF
d_gene: TRBD1; v_gene: TRBV7-6; CDR3aa: CASSQRQGRRETQYF
d_gene: NA; v_gene: TRBV28; CDR3aa: CASSPTGLGYGYTF